The 2 T cell receptor beta chains in this list originate from one sample, sequenced in a study of CD8 T cells in ankylosing spondylitis (dated by TCRdb to about 2017). The library was obtained by 5' RACE. The reads were generated on an Illumina HiSeq 2500. In TCRdb, the public reads were trimmed at Q25 with fastp and aligned with MiXCR, with productive beta chains retained. Entries that share a CDR3 protein sequence are merged under the most common genes and DNA. Across this sample there are about 140,000 distinct CDR3 sequences, with 25% to 35% seen only once. The ten top clones hold approximately 6% of the sample. The specimen sequenced was synovial fluid, either unsorted or a sorted T cell fraction (not recorded which). The source is a male donor with ankylosing spondylitis.

The gene calls are TRBV6-1 and TRBJ1-1, with a possible D match to TRBD1 (5 bases). Trimming cost V 6 bases and J 12 bases, with 23 bases left between them. The CDR3 has 14 residues. Germline V gene sequence: CDR1 MNHNS, CDR2 SASEGT. As DNA, the CDR3 is TGTGCCAGCAGCCCCCCCTTTGACGGAGGGGAGCCTTTCTTT. Encoded protein: CASSPPFDGGEPFF.

The gene calls are TRBV7-9 and TRBJ2-7; TRBD1 or TRBD2 may be the D gene (5 bases each). This CDR3 contains 12 residues. The germline V gene encodes CDR1 SEHNR and CDR2 FQNEAQ (reference sequence). V lost 4 bases and J 1 base, leaving 5 bases between the germline ends. CDR3 region: CASSWGSYEQYF. CDR3 nucleotides: TGTGCCAGCAGCTGGGGGTCCTACGAGCAGTACTTC.